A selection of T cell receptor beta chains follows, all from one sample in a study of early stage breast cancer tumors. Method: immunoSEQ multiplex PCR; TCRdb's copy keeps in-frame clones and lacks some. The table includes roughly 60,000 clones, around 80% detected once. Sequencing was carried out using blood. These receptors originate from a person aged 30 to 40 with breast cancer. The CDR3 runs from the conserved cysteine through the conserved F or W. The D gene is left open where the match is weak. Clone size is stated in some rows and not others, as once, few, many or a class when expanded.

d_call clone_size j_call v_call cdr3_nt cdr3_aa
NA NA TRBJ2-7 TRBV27 TGTGCCAGCAGTTTGGCTAGCGTGGGCGAGCAGTACTTC CASSLASVGEQYF
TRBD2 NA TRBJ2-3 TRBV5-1 TGCGCCAGCAGCGTCGTAATCGGACTAGCGGGAGAAGGTACGCAGTATTTT CASSVVIGLAGEGTQYF
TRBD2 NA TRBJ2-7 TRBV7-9 TGTGCCAGCAGCTTAGGGCTAGCGGGATACTACGAGCAGTACTTC CASSLGLAGYYEQYF
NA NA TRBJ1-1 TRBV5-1 TGCGCCAGCAGCTCGGTCGGGGGACTGAACACTGAAGCTTTCTTT CASSSVGGLNTEAFF
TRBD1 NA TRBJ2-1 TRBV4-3 TGCGCCAGCAGCCAAAGGGACAGATTCTACAATGAGCAGTTCTTC CASSQRDRFYNEQFF
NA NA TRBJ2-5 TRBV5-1 TGCGCCAGCAGCTTCCTCCAAGAGACCCAGTACTTC CASSFLQETQYF
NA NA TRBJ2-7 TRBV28 TGTGCCAGTCTAGGATCCGGGAGATGGAGCTCCTACGAGCAGTACTTC CASLGSGRWSSYEQYF
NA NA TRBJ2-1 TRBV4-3 TGCGCCAGCAGCCAAGGAGGGGGAAGTCAGTTCTTC CASSQGGGSQFF
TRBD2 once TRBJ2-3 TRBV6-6 TGTGCCAGCAGTTACGCGGGAGGGGGAGATACGCAGTATTTT CASSYAGGGDTQYF
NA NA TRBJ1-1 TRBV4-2 TGTGCCAGCAGCCAAGATCCAGGCACTGAAGCTTTCTTT CASSQDPGTEAFF
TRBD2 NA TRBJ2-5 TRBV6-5 TGTGCCAGCAGTTCGAGCGGGAGGGTAAAGGAGACCCAGTACTTC CASSSSGRVKETQYF
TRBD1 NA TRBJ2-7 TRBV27 TGTGCCAGCAGTTTATCTGGGACAGGGGATTACGAGCAGTACTTC CASSLSGTGDYEQYF
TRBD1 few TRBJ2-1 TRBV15 TGTGCCACCAGCAGCGGGACAGGGGATTACAATGAGCAGTTCTTC CATSSGTGDYNEQFF
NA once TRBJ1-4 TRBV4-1 TGCGCCAGCAGCACAAGGTTAGGGCAGGGGCGAGTGAGAGGGGAAAAACTGTTTTTT CASSTRLGQGRVRGEKLFF
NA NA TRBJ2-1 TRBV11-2 TGTGCCAGCAGCCTCGGTCTGGGGGACCCGCCACGTGAGCAGTTCTTC CASSLGLGDPPREQFF
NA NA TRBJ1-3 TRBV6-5 TGTGCCAGCAGGGCCTCTGGAAACACCATATATTTT CASRASGNTIYF
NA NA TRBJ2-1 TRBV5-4 TGTGCCAGCAGCTTGGGACAGGCCAATGAGCAGTTCTTC CASSLGQANEQFF
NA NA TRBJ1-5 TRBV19 TGTGCCAGTAGTATCAGGTATCCGGGCAATCAGCCCCAGCATTTT CASSIRYPGNQPQHF
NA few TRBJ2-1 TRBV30 TGTGCCTGGAGTCCGGCCAGGTTAACCTACAATGAGCAGTTCTTC CAWSPARLTYNEQFF
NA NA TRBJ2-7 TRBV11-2 TGTGCCAGCAGCTTAGCCAGAGACAGGCTAATAACCTACGAGCAGTACTTC CASSLARDRLITYEQYF
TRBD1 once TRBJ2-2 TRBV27 TGTGCCAGCAGTTTAATGTACAGGGGGCGCCCCGGGGAGCTGTTTTTT CASSLMYRGRPGELFF
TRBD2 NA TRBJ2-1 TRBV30 TGTGCCTGGAGTGTAATCCGAACTAGCGGGAATGTGGATGAGCAGTTCTTC CAWSVIRTSGNVDEQFF
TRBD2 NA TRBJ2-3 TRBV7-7 TGTGCCAGCAGCCTAGCGGGAGGCCCCACAGATACGCAGTATTTT CASSLAGGPTDTQYF
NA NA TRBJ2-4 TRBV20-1 TGCAGTGGGGACCAGGCCGGCATTCAGTACTTC CSGDQAGIQYF
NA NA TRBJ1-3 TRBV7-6 TGTGCCAGCAGCTCGCCCATCGGAAACACCATATATTTT CASSSPIGNTIYF
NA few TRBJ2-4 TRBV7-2 TGTGCCAGCAGCTTAGGGGTGGCCAAAAACATTCAGTACTTC CASSLGVAKNIQYF
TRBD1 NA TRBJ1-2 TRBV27 TGTGCCAGCAGTCCCGGGACAGGGGAATACTATGGCTACACCTTC CASSPGTGEYYGYTF
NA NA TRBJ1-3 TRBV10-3 TGTGCCATCAAAGGAGTTAGGGTTGGAAACACCATATATTTT CAIKGVRVGNTIYF
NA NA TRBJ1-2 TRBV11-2 TGTGCCAGCAGCTTGTTAAACTATGGCTACACCTTC CASSLLNYGYTF
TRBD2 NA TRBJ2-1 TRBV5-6 TGTGCCAGCAGCTTGTTGCTATCGGCTAGCGGGAGCTCCTACAATGAGCAGTTCTTC CASSLLLSASGSSYNEQFF
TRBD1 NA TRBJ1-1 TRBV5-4 TGTGCCAGCAGCGTGTTCGGACAGGGGGGAACTGAAGCTTTCTTT CASSVFGQGGTEAFF
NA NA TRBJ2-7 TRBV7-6 TGTGCCAGCAGCCCCGGGTCAATCGGGACCTACGAGCAGTACTTC CASSPGSIGTYEQYF
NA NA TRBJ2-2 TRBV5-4 TGTGCCAGCAGCTATCATCAGGGGAGCGCCGGGGAGCTGTTTTTT CASSYHQGSAGELFF
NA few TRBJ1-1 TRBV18 TGTGCCAGCTCACCGACAGTGATGAACACTGAAGCTTTCTTT CASSPTVMNTEAFF
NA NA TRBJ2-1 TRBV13 TGTGCCAGCAGCCTCAGGGAAAGGCACAATGAGCAGTTCTTC CASSLRERHNEQFF